This TCR beta chain was found in a study of OX40 agonist ivuxolimab in advanced cancers. Produced via immunoSEQ multiplex PCR; TCRdb's table is partial and in-frame only. The sample lists about 54,000 clones; 70% to 90% were seen once. Comment on this clone: Its antigen is still unknown.

The CDR3 totals 15 residues. V gave up 0 bases and J gave up 6 bases; unmatched junction bases: 6. Per germline, CDR1 SGHRS and CDR2 YFSETQ. General observations from the study: The 0.1-3.0 mg/kg partial responders had among the lowest clonal expansion.

The clonotype originates from an adult with an advanced solid tumor such as melanoma, head and neck, liver or kidney cancer. J is TRBJ2-1 and V is TRBV5-1, with 7 bases aligning to TRBD1. The source was CD4+ or CD8+ T cells sorted from blood, collected in a trial of the OX40 agonist ivuxolimab. The CDR3 DNA is TGCGCCAGCAGCTTGGTAGGGGGCGATACCAATGAGCAGTTCTTC. Protein: CASSLVGGDTNEQFF. The whole variable domain, remainder taken from reference TRBV5-1 and TRBJ2-1, is KAGVTQTPRYLIKTRGQQVTLSCSPISGHRSVSWYQQTPGQGLQFLFEYFSETQRNKGNFPGRFSGRQFSNSRSEMNVSTLELGDSALYLCASSLVGGDTNEQFFGPGTRLTVL.